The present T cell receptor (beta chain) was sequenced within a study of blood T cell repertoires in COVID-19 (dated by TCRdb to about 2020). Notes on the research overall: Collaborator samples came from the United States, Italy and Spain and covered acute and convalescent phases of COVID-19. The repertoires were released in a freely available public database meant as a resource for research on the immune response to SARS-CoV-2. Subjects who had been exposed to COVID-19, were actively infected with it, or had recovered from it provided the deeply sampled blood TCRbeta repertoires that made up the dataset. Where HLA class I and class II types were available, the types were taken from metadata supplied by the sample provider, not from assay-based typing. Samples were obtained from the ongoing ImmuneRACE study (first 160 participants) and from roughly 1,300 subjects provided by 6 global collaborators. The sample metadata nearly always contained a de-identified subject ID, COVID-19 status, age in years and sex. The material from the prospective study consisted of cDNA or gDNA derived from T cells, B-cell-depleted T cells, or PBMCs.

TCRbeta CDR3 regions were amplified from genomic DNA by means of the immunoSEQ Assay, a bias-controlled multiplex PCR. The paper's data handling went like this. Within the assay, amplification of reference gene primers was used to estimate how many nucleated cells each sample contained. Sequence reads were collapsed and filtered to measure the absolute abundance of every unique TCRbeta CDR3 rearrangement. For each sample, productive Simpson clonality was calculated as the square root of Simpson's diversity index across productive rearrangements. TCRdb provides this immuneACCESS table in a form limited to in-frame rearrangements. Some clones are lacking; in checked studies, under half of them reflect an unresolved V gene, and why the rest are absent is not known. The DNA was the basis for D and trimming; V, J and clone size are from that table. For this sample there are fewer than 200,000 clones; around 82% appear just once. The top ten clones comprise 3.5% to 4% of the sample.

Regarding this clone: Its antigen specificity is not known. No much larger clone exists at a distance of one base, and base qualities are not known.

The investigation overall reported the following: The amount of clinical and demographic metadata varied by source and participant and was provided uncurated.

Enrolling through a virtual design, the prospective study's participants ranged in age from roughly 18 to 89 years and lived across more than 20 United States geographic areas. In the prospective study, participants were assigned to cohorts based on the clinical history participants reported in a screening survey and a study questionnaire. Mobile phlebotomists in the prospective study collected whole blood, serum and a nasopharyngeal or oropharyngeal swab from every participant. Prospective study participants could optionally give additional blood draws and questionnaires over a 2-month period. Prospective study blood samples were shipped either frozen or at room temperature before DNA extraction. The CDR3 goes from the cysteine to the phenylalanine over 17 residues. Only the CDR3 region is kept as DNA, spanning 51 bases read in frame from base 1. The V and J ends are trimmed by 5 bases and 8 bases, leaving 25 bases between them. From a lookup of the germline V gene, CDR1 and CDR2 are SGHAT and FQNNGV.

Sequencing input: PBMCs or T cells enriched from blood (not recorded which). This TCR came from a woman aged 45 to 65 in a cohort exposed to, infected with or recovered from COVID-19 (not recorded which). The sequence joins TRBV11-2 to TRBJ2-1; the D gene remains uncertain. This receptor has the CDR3 CASSQGSGPSPSHEQFF. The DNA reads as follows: TGTGCCAGCAGCCAAGGTTCGGGTCCGTCCCCAAGTCATGAGCAGTTCTTC.